Following are 14 T cell receptor beta chains from one sample sequenced in a study of tumor-infiltrating lymphocytes in primary liver carcinoma. The template, 500 ng total RNA, yielded TCR beta cDNA made with a constant-region primer. Nested multiplex PCR, run for three rounds with slightly modified ARM-PCR, yielded TCR beta libraries. Forward primers for TRBV1-TRBV30 and a C-beta reverse primer served the first two PCR rounds, at 10 cycles each. TCRdb recomputed calls from the multiplex PCR reads with MiXCR, one row per CDR3 protein. This table has approximately 100,000 distinct CDR3 sequences, around 71% appearing once. Unsorted bulk tissue of about 20-31 mg yielded co-extracted RNA and DNA. Sequencing was done on a sample of liver tumor tissue from sampling region 2. Regarding subset: tumor region T2, inferior pole. Source of these receptors: a woman between 55 and 75 years old with primary liver carcinoma and hepatitis B virus infection.

Worth noting for this clonotype: One end of the junction varies from germline; a read error may be responsible. The chain is built from TRBV6-5 and TRBJ2-6; D might be TRBD1 (6 bases). Germline V gene sequence: CDR1 MNHEY, CDR2 SVGAGI. The CDR3 is 17 residues long. CDR3 in amino acids: CASSYSMGAWGPNVLTF. In nucleotides, the CDR3 is TGTGCCAGCAGTTACTCGATGGGGGCGTGGGGGCCCAACGTCCTAACTTTC.

A word on this clonotype: One end of the junction fails to match germline, which may point to a read error. The chain couples TRBV5-6 to TRBJ2-3; D gene ambiguous. This CDR3 is 14 amino acids long. The germline V gene encodes CDR1 SGHDT and CDR2 YYEEEE. The CDR3 protein is CANSLLAPTDTQYF. The CDR3 region has the DNA TGTGCCAACAGCTTACTGGCGCCCACAGATACGCAGTATTTT.

This clonotype was counted many times. The chain couples TRBV10-2 to TRBJ2-1; TRBD2 agrees at 14 bases. The CDR3 is made up of 17 amino acids. The ends lost 4 bases at V and 3 bases at J; junction bases unmatched: 5. The germline gives CDR1 WSHSY, CDR2 SAAADI. The CDR3 DNA reads TGCGCCAGCAGTGCCCCGACTAGCGGGAGGGGCTACAATGAGCAGTTCTTC. Residues: CASSAPTSGRGYNEQFF.

This rearrangement joins TRBV29-1 to TRBJ1-2; D gene uncertain. The CDR3 sequence is 14 residues long. Trimming removed 5 bases at V and 8 bases at J, with 21 bases between. Germline values: CDR1 SQVTM, CDR2 ANQGSEA. The CDR3 DNA follows: TGCAGCGTTACCAGGTGGACGGGCGCTCGCGGCTACACCTTC. Translating it yields CSVTRWTGARGYTF.

On this clonotype itself: This may arise from a read error, as a much more abundant clone is one base away. V and J are TRBV14 and TRBJ2-7; D might be TRBD1 (5 bases). Germline lookup yields CDR1 SGHDN and CDR2 FVKESK. V gave up 4 bases and J gave up 5 bases, with 15 bases separating them. The CDR3 extends over 14 amino acids. The CDR3 DNA follows: TGTGCCAGCAGCCGAGCAGGGAAAGGGAACGAGCAGTACTTC. Its protein is CASSRAGKGNEQYF.

The V and J genes are TRBV2 and TRBJ2-2; no firm D call. This CDR3 has 14 amino acids. Trimming removed 9 bases from V and 1 base from J, with 12 bases in between. Germline V CDR1 and CDR2: SNHLY, FYNNEI. The CDR3 loop reads CARTPTVNTGELFF. The CDR3 region has the DNA TGTGCCAGGACCCCCACAGTGAACACCGGGGAGCTGTTTTTT.

With regard to this clonotype: Since the CDR3 does not end with the conserved phenylalanine or tryptophan, this likely comes from a read error. This sequence joins TRBV6-5 and TRBJ2-5; D perhaps matches TRBD2 (7 bases). Germline assignment: CDR1 MNHEY and CDR2 SVGAGI. V was cut by 6 bases and J by 7 bases, with 15 bases left in between. There are 13 residues in the CDR3. CDR3 protein: CASRKGGDGTQYC. The DNA of the CDR3 is TGTGCCAGCAGGAAAGGGGGGGATGGGACCCAGTACTGC.

A remark on this clonotype: Germline and junction disagree at one end, which may indicate a read error. V is TRBV30 and J is TRBJ2-1; D is uncertain. Germline CDR1 is GTSNPN and CDR2 is SVGIG (reference sequence). This CDR3 has 14 residues. CDR3 amino acids: CAWTLGVAANGQFF. In DNA form, the CDR3 reads TGTGCCTGGACCCTAGGAGTAGCCGCCAATGGGCAGTTCTTC.

Comment on this clonotype: This could be a read error, since a much larger clone is one nucleotide away. The J gene is TRBJ1-2, the V gene TRBV6-2 or TRBV6-3, with unresolved D. The V end lost 10 bases, the J end lost 7 bases, and 25 bases lay between the germline ends. CDR1 is MNHEY and CDR2 is SVGEGT in the germline V gene. The CDR3 runs 15 residues. The DNA for the CDR3 is TGTGCCAACATTAACCCGGACCAGGCCGTAGGTGGCTACACCTTC. Its translation is CANINPDQAVGGYTF.

Note on this clonotype: At one end, the junction sequence differs from germline, possibly due to a read error. The chain couples TRBV11-2 to TRBJ2-2; no clear D gene. The CDR3 loop spans 12 amino acids. CDR1 and CDR2 (germline): SGHAT, FQNNGV. In DNA form, the CDR3 reads TGTGCCAGCAGCTTTCGGGTAGAGGAGCTCTTTTTT. Amino acids: CASSFRVEELFF.

A remark on this clonotype: The junction and the germline gene differ at one end; a read error may be behind it. The rearrangement uses TRBV11-2 and TRBJ2-7; D uncertain. The CDR3 is 13 residues long. CDR1 and CDR2 from the germline V gene are SGHAT and FQNNGV. The chain's CDR3 is CASSLPKRYEQYF. CDR3 coding DNA: TGCGCCAGCAGCTTACCAAAACGCTACGAGCAGTACTTC.

The chain couples TRBV29-1 to TRBJ2-3; D uncertain. The CDR3 consists of 12 residues. The germline CDR1 and CDR2 sequences are SQVTM and ANQGSEA. Deletions cut 7 bases from V and 3 bases from J, with 11 bases between. The CDR3 DNA reads TGCAGCGCCGAGAGTGGGACAGATACGCAGTATTTT. This translates into CSAESGTDTQYF.

Points on this clonotype: This likely comes from a read error, as the CDR3 has no conserved phenylalanine or tryptophan at its end. The DNA is left out, because the CDR3 cannot be placed on it with certainty; the CDR3 is given as TCRdb lists it. The chain combines TRBV29-1 with TRBJ2-6. Germline assignment: CDR1 SQVTM and CDR2 ANQGSEA. The CDR3 region is 13 residues in length, termini included. CDR3 loop: CSARKSGANVLTY.

This clonotype was picked up one time. One end of the junction is discordant with germline, which a read error may explain. The CDR3 here is CVSSFPVQTNTGELFF. CDR3 bases: TGTGTCAGCAGTTTTCCGGTGCAAACGAACACCGGGGAGCTGTTTTTT. The chain combines TRBV12-3 or TRBV12-4 with TRBJ2-2; no clear D. The CDR3 spans 16 residues.